What follows describes a single T cell receptor (beta chain). Germline CDR1 is SQVTM and CDR2 is ANQGSEA. V dropped 5 bases and J dropped 3 bases, with 26 bases sitting between them. The CDR3 extends over 18 amino acids. Data came from immunoSEQ multiplex PCR; TCRdb stores just in-frame clones and leaves some out. The table shows about 68,000 clones, with roughly 88% occurring only once. The sample originates from a study of OX40 agonist ivuxolimab in advanced cancers. Study at large: Patients were dosed intravenously with ivuxolimab at 0.01 to 10 mg/kg every 2 weeks. Cancers in dose escalation were hepatocellular, melanoma, renal cell and head and neck. Eligibility rules accepted prior anti-PD-1, anti-PD-L1 or anti-CTLA-4 therapy, and roughly 42% had some.

The TCR comes from an adult with an advanced solid tumor such as melanoma, head and neck, liver or kidney cancer. This rearrangement joins TRBV29-1 to TRBJ2-1, with a weak D call TRBD1 (6 bases). This specimen was CD4+ or CD8+ T cells sorted from blood, taken in a trial of the OX40 agonist ivuxolimab. CDR3 DNA sequence: TGCAGCGTTAGCCGGTCTAGCCGTAACCTAGGGGGCTACAATGAGCAGTTCTTC. Translating it yields CSVSRSSRNLGGYNEQFF.